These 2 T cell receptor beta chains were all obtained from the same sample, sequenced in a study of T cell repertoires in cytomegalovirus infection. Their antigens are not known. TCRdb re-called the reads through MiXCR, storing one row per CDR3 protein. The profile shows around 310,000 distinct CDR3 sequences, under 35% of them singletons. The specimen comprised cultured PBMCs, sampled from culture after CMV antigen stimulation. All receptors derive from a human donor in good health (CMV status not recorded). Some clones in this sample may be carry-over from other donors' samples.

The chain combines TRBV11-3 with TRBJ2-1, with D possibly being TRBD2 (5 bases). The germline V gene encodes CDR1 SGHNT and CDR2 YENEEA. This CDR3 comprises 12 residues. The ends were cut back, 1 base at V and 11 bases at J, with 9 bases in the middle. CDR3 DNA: TGTGCCAGCAGCTTAGTGGCGGGTAAGCAGTTCTTC. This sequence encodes CASSLVAGKQFF.

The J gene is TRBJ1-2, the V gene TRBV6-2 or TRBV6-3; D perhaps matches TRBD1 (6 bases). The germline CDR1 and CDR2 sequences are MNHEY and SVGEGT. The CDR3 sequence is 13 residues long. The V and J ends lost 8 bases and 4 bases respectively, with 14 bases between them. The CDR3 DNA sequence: TGTGCCAGCGGCACGGGGGCAGCCTATGGCTACACCTTC. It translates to CASGTGAAYGYTF.